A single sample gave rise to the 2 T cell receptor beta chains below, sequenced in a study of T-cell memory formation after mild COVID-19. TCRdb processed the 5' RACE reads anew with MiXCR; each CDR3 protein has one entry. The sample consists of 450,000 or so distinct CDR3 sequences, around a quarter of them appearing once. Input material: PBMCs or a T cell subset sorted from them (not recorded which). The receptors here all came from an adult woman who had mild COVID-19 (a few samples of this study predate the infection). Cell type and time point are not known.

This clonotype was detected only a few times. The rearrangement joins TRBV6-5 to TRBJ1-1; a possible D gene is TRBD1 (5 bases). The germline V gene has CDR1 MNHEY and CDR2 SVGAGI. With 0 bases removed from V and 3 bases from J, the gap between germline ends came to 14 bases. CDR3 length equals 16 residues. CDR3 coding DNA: TGTGCCAGCAGTTACTCGGATTTGAGGGGCGACACTGAAGCTTTCTTT. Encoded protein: CASSYSDLRGDTEAFF.

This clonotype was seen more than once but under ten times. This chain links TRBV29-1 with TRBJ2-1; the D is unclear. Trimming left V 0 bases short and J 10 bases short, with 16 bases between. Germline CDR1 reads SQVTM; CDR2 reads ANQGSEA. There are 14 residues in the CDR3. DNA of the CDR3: TGCAGCGTTGAAGATCTTGTTGGGTCATCGGAGCAGTTCTTC. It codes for CSVEDLVGSSEQFF.